A few counts support the clone carrying this T cell receptor beta chain. This CDR3 is 15 amino acids long. The junction had 4 bases not matched to a gene; V was cut back by 5 bases and J by 2 bases. The germline gives CDR1 LGHDT, CDR2 YNNKEL (reference sequence). Clones were read by immunoSEQ multiplex PCR, and TCRdb kept only the in-frame ones, dropping some. The data hold about 200,000 clones, with around 79% observed a single time. The record originates from a study of blood T cell repertoires in COVID-19. This chain uses TRBV3-1 (or the pseudogene TRBV3-2) with TRBJ2-1; 9 bases fit TRBD2. The clonotype originates from a woman in her 40s with COVID-19, enrolled during active disease. Sequencing was performed on peripheral blood. The CDR3 coding sequence is TGTGCCAGCAGCGAGACTAGCGGACCCTACAATGAGCAGTTCTTC. This codes for CASSETSGPYNEQFF.